This T cell receptor beta chain was profiled in a study of cytomegalovirus exposure and HLA in healthy donors. About the study: Most donors, roughly 84% of a few hundred genotyped, fell in the Caucasian-associated ancestry cluster. Notes on the study in general: In a later analysis, several top co-occurrence clusters appeared linked to parvovirus B19, influenza, CMV and Epstein-Barr virus. TCR sequences were mostly rare, though some public TCRs occurred in many donors. In a later analysis, specific HLA alleles were associated with approximately 16,000 TCR beta sequences at a 0.05 false discovery rate.

A remark on this clone: Its target is not known.

The CDR3 extends over 13 amino acids. Germline-derived CDR1 and CDR2 are MNHEY and SVGAGI. Use of 60 Vbeta and 13 Jbeta primers characterized the PCR. The repertoire was sequenced with immunoSEQ multiplex PCR; TCRdb's copy has only in-frame clones and lacks some. The sample has roughly 130,000 clones; approximately 70% are singletons. The rearrangement joins TRBV6-5 to TRBJ2-5; D is possibly TRBD1 (5 bases). Matching the DNA end better, TRBJ2-7 makes the J call doubtful. The sample taken for sequencing was PBMCs. The receptor comes from a man aged 18 to 35 in good health and CMV-seronegative. CDR3 in amino acids: CASKQGSSYEQYF. CDR3 in DNA: TGTGCCAGCAAGCAGGGCTCATCCTACGAGCAGTACTTC.